This paragraph covers one T cell receptor (beta chain) sequence. This sample was included in a study of T-cell reconstitution after alpha-beta-depleted transplantation in children. As it was prepared, the TCRbeta library received unique molecular identifiers. TCRdb ran MiXCR on the PCR reads and lists one entry per CDR3 protein. The sample carries 440,000 or so distinct CDR3 sequences, approximately 11% recorded once. This receptor was identified in a human donor who donated a stem cell graft to a child with acute myeloid leukemia. The sample consisted of PBMCs from the stem cell graft donor, taken from the stem cell graft.

This chain's CDR3 is CASSFGSGGGAEAFF. The DNA for the CDR3 is TGTGCCAGCAGCTTTGGATCTGGGGGGGGCGCTGAAGCTTTCTTT. The chain carries TRBV7-9 and TRBJ1-1; possibly TRBD1 for D (6 bases). There are 15 residues in the CDR3. Germline-derived CDR1 and CDR2 are SEHNR and FQNEAQ (reference sequence). V lost 3 bases, J lost 6 bases, and 17 bases lay in between. The whole variable domain, filled in from reference TRBV7-9 and TRBJ1-1, reads DTGVSQNPRHKITKRGQNVTFRCDPISEHNRLYWYRQTLGQGPEFLTYFQNEAQLEKSRLLSDRFSAERPKGSFSTLEIQRTEQGDSAMYLCASSFGSGGGAEAFFGQGTRLTVV.